The source of this TCR beta chain is a study of a mutant IDH1 vaccine in newly diagnosed glioma. Study information: The earlier regimen, radiotherapy, temozolomide, or both, was most often both.

Time point described: baseline, week 1 (first vaccination visit). Treatment given: pre-vaccination baseline after standard-of-care therapy. Trimming cost V 5 bases and J 8 bases, with 15 bases left between them. Germline loops: CDR1 LNHNV, CDR2 YYDKDF (reference sequence). The CDR3 runs to 13 residues. The table came from immunoSEQ multiplex PCR; TCRdb's copy has only in-frame clones and leaves some out. The data contain 35,000 to 40,000 clones, around 78% of them singletons. V and J are TRBV15 and TRBJ1-2; no clear D gene. The receptor comes from a man aged 35 to 55 with glioma. Some clones in this sample may be carry-over from other donors' samples. This specimen was PBMCs, taken from a glioma patient treated with radiotherapy, temozolomide or both. CDR3 protein: CATSSGRVGGYTF. The DNA for the CDR3 is TGTGCCACCAGCTCCGGAAGGGTCGGGGGCTACACCTTC. The full variable domain, in which reference TRBV15 and TRBJ1-2 provide the parts outside the CDR3, is DAMVIQNPRYQVTQFGKPVTLSCSQTLNHNVMYWYQQKSSQAPKLLFHYYDKDFNNEADTPDNFQSRRPNTSFCFLDIRSPGLGDTAMYLCATSSGRVGGYTFGSGTRLTVV.